The T cell receptor beta chain under discussion was sequenced for a study of CD8 T cells in ankylosing spondylitis listed by TCRdb under 2017. With respect to the entire study: T cell receptor beta repertoires were profiled in healthy donors and ankylosing spondylitis patients so that disease-linked TCR variants could be found. Peripheral blood samples were taken, and synovial fluid was additionally collected from ankylosing spondylitis patients. In total, the full study cohort was made up of approximately 99 healthy donors and approximately 27 ankylosing spondylitis patients. General study outcomes and caveats: Some of the motif variants had been reported before in the synovial fluid and blood of reactive arthritis patients, a finding that suggests common disease-initiation mechanisms. A TCR beta motif of about 8 highly homologous amino acid variants appeared characteristic of blood from ankylosing spondylitis patients. The disease-linked clones showed a CD8+ phenotype and occurred at relatively low frequencies in peripheral blood. Significant enrichment of the disease-linked clones was reported in matched synovial fluid samples from ankylosing spondylitis patients.

Trimming at the junction amounts to 3 bases on V and 5 bases on J, and the germline ends lie 9 bases apart. The germline V gene encodes CDR1 KGHSH and CDR2 LQKENI. There are 13 amino acids in the CDR3, from cysteine to phenylalanine inclusive. The DNA shown is the 39-base CDR3, in frame from base 1. Reads for this sample came from an Illumina HiSeq 2500. TCR beta libraries were prepared by quantitative 5'-RACE with molecular barcodes. The authors processed their data as follows. A new computational method based on a probabilistic model of VDJ rearrangement was used to identify disease-linked TCR variants. The public reads were reprocessed in TCRdb via fastp at Q25 and MiXCR, keeping in-frame beta chains. Here each entry gathers all rows of one CDR3 protein and keeps the most common genes and DNA. These V and J calls originate from TCRdb's pipeline instead of the authors' own analysis. This sample holds roughly 700,000 distinct CDR3 sequences; around a fifth were observed only once. The ten top clones hold 15% to 20% of the sample.

The table lists this clonotype with a few counts. Its antigen is not yet known. No much larger clone exists at a distance of one base, and base qualities are not known. This clonotype was obtained from a male donor with ankylosing spondylitis. The receptor chain draws on TRBV18 and TRBJ2-3; the D gene is perhaps TRBD2, from 6 matching bases. Sequencing used blood, either unsorted or a sorted T cell fraction (not recorded which). The CDR3 here reads CASSPTSGDTQYF. Here is the DNA: TGTGCCAGCTCACCGACTAGTGGAGATACGCAGTATTTT.